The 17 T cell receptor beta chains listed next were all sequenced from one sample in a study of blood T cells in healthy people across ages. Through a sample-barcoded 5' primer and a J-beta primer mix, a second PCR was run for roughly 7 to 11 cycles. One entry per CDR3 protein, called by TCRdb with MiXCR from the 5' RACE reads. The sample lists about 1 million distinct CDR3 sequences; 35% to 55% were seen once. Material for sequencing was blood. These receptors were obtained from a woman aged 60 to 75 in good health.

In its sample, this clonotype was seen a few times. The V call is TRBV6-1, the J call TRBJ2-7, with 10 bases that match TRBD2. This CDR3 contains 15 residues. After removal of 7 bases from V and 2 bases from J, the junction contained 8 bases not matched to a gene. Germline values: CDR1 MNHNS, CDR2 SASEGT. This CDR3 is CASNRLAGATYEQYF. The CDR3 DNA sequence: TGTGCCAGCAATCGACTAGCGGGCGCCACCTACGAGCAGTACTTC.

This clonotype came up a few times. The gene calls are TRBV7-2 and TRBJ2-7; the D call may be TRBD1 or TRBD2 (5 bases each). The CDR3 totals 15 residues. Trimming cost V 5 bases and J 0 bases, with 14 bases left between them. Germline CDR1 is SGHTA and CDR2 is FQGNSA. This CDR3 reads CASSIAGTVSYEQYF. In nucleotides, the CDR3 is TGTGCCAGCAGCATCGCCGGGACCGTCTCCTACGAGCAGTACTTC.

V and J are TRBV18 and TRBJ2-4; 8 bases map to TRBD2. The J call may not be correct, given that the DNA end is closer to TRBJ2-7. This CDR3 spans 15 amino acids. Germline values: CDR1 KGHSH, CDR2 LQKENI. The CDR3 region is CASSPLRAGVHEQYF. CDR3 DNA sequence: TGTGCCAGCTCACCATTACGAGCGGGAGTCCACGAGCAGTACTTC.

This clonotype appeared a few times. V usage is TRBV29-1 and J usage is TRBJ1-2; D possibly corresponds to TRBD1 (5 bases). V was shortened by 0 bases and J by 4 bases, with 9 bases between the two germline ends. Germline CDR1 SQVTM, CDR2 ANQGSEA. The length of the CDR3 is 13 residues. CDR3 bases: TGCAGCGTTGAAGATGGGGACTTCTATGGCTACACCTTC. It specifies CSVEDGDFYGYTF. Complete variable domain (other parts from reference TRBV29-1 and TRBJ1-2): SAVISQKPSRDICQRGTSLTIQCQVDSQVTMMFWYRQQPGQSLTLIATANQGSEATYESGFVIDKFPISRPNLTFSTLTVSNMSPEDSSIYLCSVEDGDFYGYTFGSGTRLTVV.

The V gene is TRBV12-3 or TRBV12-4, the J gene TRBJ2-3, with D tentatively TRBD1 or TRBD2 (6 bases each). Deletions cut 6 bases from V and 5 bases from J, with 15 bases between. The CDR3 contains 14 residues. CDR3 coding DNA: TGTGCCAGCAGACTAGGGGGAGCGGGAGATACGCAGTATTTT. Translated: CASRLGGAGDTQYF.

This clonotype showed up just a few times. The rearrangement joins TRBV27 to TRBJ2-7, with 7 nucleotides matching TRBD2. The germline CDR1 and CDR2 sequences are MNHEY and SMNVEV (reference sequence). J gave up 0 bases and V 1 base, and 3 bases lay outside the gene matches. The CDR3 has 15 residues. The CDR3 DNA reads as TGTGCCAGCAGTTTATATCGGGGGGACTCCTACGAGCAGTACTTC. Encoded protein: CASSLYRGDSYEQYF.

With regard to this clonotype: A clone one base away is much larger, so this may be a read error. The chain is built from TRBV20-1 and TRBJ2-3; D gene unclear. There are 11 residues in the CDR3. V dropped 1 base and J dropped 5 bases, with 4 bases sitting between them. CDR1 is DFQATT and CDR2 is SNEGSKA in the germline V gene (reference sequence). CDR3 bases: TGCAGTGCTAGAGCCATAGATACGCAGTATTTT. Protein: CSARAIDTQYF.

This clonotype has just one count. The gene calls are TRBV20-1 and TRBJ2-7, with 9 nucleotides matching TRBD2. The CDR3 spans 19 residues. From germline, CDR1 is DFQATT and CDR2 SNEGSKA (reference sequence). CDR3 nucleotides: TGCAGCTGCGAGGCGGGAGGGGAAATTAACCTAAGCTCCTACAATGAGCAGTACTTC. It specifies CSCEAGGEINLSSYNEQYF.

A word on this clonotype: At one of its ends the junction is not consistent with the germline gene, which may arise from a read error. In DNA form, the CDR3 reads TGTGCCAGCAGCCAGCGAGCAGATACGCGGTATTTT. Encoded protein: CASSQRADTRYF. The rearrangement joins TRBV27 to TRBJ2-3; D gene uncertain. This CDR3 comprises 12 residues. The germline V gene has CDR1 MNHEY and CDR2 SMNVEV (reference sequence).

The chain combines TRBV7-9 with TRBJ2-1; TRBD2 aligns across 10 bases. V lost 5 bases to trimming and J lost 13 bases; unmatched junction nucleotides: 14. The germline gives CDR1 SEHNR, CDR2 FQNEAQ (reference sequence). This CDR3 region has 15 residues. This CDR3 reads CASSDRGLAGVGQFF. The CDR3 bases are TGTGCCAGCAGCGACAGAGGGCTAGCGGGAGTCGGACAGTTCTTC.

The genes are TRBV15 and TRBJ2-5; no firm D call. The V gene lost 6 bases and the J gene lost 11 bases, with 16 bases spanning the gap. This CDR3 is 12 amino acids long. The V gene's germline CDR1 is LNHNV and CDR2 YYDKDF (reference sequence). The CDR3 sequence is CATRAVFDEQYF. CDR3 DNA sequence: TGTGCCACCAGGGCAGTGTTTGATGAGCAGTACTTC. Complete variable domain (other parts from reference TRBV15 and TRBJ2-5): DAMVIQNPRYQVTQFGKPVTLSCSQTLNHNVMYWYQQKSSQAPKLLFHYYDKDFNNEADTPDNFQSRRPNTSFCFLDIRSPGLGDTAMYLCATRAVFDEQYFGPGTRLLVL.

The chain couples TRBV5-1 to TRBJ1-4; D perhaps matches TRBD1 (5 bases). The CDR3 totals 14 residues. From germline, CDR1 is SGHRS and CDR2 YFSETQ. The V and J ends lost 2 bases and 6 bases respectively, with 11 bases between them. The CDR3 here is CASSLTGIDEKLFF. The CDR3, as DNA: TGCGCCAGCAGCTTAACAGGAATCGATGAAAAACTGTTTTTT.

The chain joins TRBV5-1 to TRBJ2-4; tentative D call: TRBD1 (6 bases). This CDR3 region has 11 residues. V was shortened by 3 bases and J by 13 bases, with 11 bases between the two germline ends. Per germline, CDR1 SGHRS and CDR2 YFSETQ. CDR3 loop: CASSSEGEQYF. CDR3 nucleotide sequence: TGCGCCAGCAGCTCCGAGGGGGAGCAGTACTTC.

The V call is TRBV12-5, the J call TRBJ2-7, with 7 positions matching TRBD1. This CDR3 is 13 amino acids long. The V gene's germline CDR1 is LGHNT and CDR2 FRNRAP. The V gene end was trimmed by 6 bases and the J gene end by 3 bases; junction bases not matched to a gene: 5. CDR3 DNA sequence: TGTGCTAGTGGGCAGGGGGTCGGCTACGAGCAGTACTTC. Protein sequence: CASGQGVGYEQYF.

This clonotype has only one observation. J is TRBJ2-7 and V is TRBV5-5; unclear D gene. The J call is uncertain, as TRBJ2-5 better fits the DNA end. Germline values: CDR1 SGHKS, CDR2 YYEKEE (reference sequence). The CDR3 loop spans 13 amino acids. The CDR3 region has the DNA TGTGCCAGCCGGACCCCTGGAGAAGAGACCCAGTACTTC. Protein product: CASRTPGEETQYF.

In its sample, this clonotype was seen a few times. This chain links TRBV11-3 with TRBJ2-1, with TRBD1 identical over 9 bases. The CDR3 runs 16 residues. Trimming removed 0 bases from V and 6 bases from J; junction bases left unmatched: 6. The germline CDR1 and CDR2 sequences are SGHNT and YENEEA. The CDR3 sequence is CASSLDSGQGSNEQFF. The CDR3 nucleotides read TGTGCCAGCAGCTTAGATTCGGGACAGGGTTCCAATGAGCAGTTCTTC.

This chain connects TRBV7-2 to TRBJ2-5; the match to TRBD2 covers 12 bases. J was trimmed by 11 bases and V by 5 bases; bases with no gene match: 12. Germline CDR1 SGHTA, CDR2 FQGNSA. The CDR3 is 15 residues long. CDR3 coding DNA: TGTGCCAGCAGCACAAGACTAGCGGGAGAGGCTGAGCAGTACTTC. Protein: CASSTRLAGEAEQYF.